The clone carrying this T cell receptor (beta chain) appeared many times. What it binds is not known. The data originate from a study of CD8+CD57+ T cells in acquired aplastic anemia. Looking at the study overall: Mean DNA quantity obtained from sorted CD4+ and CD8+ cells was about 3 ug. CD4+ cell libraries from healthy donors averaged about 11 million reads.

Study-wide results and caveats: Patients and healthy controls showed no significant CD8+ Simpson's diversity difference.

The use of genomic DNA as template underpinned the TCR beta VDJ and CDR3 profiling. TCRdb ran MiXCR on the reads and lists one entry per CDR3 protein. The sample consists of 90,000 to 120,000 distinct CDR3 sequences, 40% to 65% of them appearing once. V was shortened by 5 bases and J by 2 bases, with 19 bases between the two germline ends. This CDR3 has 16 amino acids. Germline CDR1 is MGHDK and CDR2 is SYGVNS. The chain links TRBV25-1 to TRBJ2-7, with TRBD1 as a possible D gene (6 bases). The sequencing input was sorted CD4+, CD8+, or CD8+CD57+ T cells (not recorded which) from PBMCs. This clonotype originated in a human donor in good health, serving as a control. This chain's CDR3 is CASSPSPGTPPYEQYF. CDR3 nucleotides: TGTGCCAGCAGTCCCAGCCCCGGGACACCCCCCTACGAGCAGTACTTC.